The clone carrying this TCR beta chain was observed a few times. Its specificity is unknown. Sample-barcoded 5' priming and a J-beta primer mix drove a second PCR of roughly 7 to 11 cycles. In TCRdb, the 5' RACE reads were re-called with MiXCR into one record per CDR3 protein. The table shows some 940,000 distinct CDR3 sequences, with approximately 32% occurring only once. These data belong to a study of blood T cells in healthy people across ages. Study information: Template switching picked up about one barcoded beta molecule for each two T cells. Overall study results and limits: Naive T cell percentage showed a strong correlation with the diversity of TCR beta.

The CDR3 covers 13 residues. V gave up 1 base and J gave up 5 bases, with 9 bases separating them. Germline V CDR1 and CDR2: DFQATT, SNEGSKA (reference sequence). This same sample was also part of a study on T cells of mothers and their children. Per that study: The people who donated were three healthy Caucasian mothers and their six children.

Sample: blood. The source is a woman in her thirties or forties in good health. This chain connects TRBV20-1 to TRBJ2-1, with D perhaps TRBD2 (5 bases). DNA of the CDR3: TGCAGTGCTAGAGCTAGCAACCACAATGAGCAGTTCTTC. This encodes CSARASNHNEQFF.